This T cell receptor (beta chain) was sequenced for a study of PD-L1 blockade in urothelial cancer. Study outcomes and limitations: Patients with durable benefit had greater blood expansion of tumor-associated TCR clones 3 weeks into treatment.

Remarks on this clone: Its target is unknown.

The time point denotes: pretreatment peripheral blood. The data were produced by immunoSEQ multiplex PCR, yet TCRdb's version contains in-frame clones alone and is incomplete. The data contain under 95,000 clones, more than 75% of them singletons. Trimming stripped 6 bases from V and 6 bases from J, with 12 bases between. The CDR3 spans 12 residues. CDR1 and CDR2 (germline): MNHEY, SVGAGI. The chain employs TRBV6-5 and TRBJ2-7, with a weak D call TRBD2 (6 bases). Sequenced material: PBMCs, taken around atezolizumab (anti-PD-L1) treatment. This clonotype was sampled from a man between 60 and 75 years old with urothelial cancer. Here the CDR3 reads CASSSRGSEQYF. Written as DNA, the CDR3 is TGTGCCAGCAGCTCGCGGGGTTCCGAGCAGTACTTC.